Each of the 25 T cell receptor beta chains below was sequenced from the same sample in a study of blood T cell repertoires in COVID-19. The table came from immunoSEQ multiplex PCR; TCRdb's copy has only in-frame clones and leaves some out. The sample lists about 100,000 clones, more than 65% occurring once. Sequenced material: peripheral blood. The receptor source for this set is a man between 65 and 85 years old with active or convalescent COVID-19.

The chain couples TRBV11-1 to TRBJ2-5; possibly TRBD1 for D (6 bases). The CDR3 contains 16 residues. V dropped 1 base and J dropped 4 bases, with 16 bases sitting between them. CDR1 SGHAT and CDR2 FQDESV come from the germline V gene (reference sequence). The DNA of the CDR3 is TGTGCCAGCAGCTTAGAGATGAGCAGGGGAAGAGAGACCCAGTACTTC. Encoded protein: CASSLEMSRGRETQYF.

This chain connects TRBV9 to TRBJ1-1; the D is unclear. From germline, CDR1 is SGDLS and CDR2 YYNGEE. Trimming took 3 bases from V and 1 from J, leaving 10 bases between them. The CDR3 is 14 amino acids. CDR3 sequence: CASSAGLQNTEAFF. In nucleotides, the CDR3 is TGTGCCAGCAGCGCCGGACTGCAGAACACTGAAGCTTTCTTT. The whole variable domain, remainder taken from reference TRBV9 and TRBJ1-1, is DSGVTQTPKHLITATGQRVTLRCSPRSGDLSVYWYQQSLDQGLQFLIQYYNGEERAKGNILERFSAQQFPDLHSELNLSSLELGDSALYFCASSAGLQNTEAFFGQGTRLTVV.

This CDR3 is CAISLVGRGEQYF. The CDR3 bases are TGTGCCATCAGTCTCGTTGGAAGGGGAGAGCAGTACTTC. This chain uses TRBV10-3 with TRBJ2-7; D might be TRBD1 (5 bases). The length of the CDR3 is 13 residues. V lost 5 bases and J lost 7, with 15 bases in between. Germline-derived CDR1 and CDR2 are ENHRY and SYGVKD.

The V gene is TRBV5-1, the J gene TRBJ2-1, with D possibly matching TRBD1 (5 bases). Deletions cut 5 bases from V and 10 bases from J, with 16 bases between. The CDR3 length is 13 residues. The germline CDR1 and CDR2 sequences are SGHRS and YFSETQ. This CDR3 reads CASRGPTVGEQFF. The CDR3 DNA is TGCGCCAGCAGGGGGCCCACGGTCGGGGAGCAGTTCTTC.

This chain links TRBV10-3 with TRBJ1-1; 9 bases map to TRBD1. The J segment lost 5 bases and the V segment lost 0 bases, leaving 4 bases of the junction unmatched. CDR3 size: 15 residues. CDR1 is ENHRY and CDR2 is SYGVKD in the germline V gene. The CDR3 DNA follows: TGTGCCATCAGTGAGTCGGGACAGGGATTGACTGAAGCTTTCTTT. Translated: CAISESGQGLTEAFF.

V is TRBV7-9 and J is TRBJ1-4, with 8 nucleotides matching TRBD1. CDR1 is SEHNR and CDR2 is FQNEAQ in the germline V gene (reference sequence). CDR3 length: 18 residues. V was pared by 5 bases and J by 5 bases, with 16 bases of the junction left unmatched. CDR3 bases: TGTGCCAGCAGCCCGGGACAGGTGAGGGACGTGAAAAATGAAAAACTGTTTTTT. Translated: CASSPGQVRDVKNEKLFF.

This clone was observed many times. The CDR3 DNA follows: TGTGCCAGCAGTTTAGGAGGGTTGACTGAAGCTTTCTTT. This codes for CASSLGGLTEAFF. The chain carries TRBV12-3 or TRBV12-4 and TRBJ1-1, with no clear D. CDR3 length equals 13 residues. Trimming cost V 1 base and J 5 bases, with 8 bases left between them.

The V call is TRBV28, the J call TRBJ1-6; the D gene is possibly TRBD1 (5 bases). The CDR3 has 16 residues. V was trimmed by 1 base and J by 7 bases, leaving 14 bases between them. Germline CDR1 MDHEN, CDR2 SYDVKM. Here the CDR3 DNA reads TGTGCCAGCAGTTTATTAATTCAGGGTAGCAATTCACCCCTCCACTTT. Translation gives CASSLLIQGSNSPLHF.

This chain uses TRBV6-5 with TRBJ1-5; weak D call: TRBD1 (5 bases). With 5 bases removed from V and 7 bases from J, the gap between germline ends came to 18 bases. Germline assignment: CDR1 MNHEY and CDR2 SVGAGI. The CDR3 is 15 residues long. CDR3: CASSNQGFSSQPQHF. In DNA form, the CDR3 reads TGTGCCAGCAGTAACCAGGGTTTTAGTTCGCAGCCCCAGCATTTT.

The chain couples TRBV4-2 to TRBJ2-7; D may be TRBD2 (6 bases). Germline-derived CDR1 and CDR2 are LGHNA and YNFKEQ. V gave up 8 bases and J gave up 3 bases, with 20 bases separating them. The CDR3 has 15 residues. The CDR3 loop reads CASSYSNTGVYEQYF. DNA for the CDR3: TGTGCCAGCTCTTATAGCAACACGGGGGTCTACGAGCAGTACTTC.

This clone was recorded a few times. This chain connects TRBV6-1 to TRBJ1-2; 7 bases map to TRBD1. Germline V lookup: CDR1 MNHNS, CDR2 SASEGT. V trimming: 0 bases; J trimming: 14 bases; junction bases outside the gene matches: 12. This CDR3 is built from 14 residues. CDR3 residues: CASSEAWDSCCGTF. The CDR3 DNA reads TGTGCCAGCAGTGAAGCGTGGGACAGTTGTTGCGGAACCTTC.

V usage is TRBV4-3 and J usage is TRBJ2-2, with TRBD2 matching over 8 bases. The trim removed 4 bases at V and 0 bases at J, leaving 10 bases unmatched. CDR3 length: 18 residues. The V gene's germline CDR1 is LGHNA and CDR2 YSLEER. The CDR3 DNA reads as TGCGCCAGCAGCCGCCAACTACTAGCGGCAGCGAACACCGGGGAGCTGTTTTTT. Protein: CASSRQLLAAANTGELFF.

The V call is TRBV4-1, the J call TRBJ2-1, with 13 bases identical to TRBD2. V lost 1 base and J lost 7; bases outside the gene matches: 10. CDR3 length: 18 residues. Germline CDR1 is MGHRA and CDR2 is YSYEKL. The CDR3 DNA follows: TGCGCCAGCAGCCAAGTGGATTTAGGACTAGCGGGAGAAAATGAGCAGTTCTTC. This codes for CASSQVDLGLAGENEQFF.

This clone was detected only a few times. The rearrangement links TRBV10-3 to TRBJ2-7; 7 nucleotides line up with TRBD2. This CDR3 has 12 residues. V shed 4 bases and J 3 bases; nucleotides not matched to a gene: 0. The germline V gene has CDR1 ENHRY and CDR2 SYGVKD. This chain's CDR3 is CAISAGGYEQYF. CDR3 bases: TGTGCCATCAGTGCGGGGGGCTACGAGCAGTACTTC.

The rearrangement joins TRBV7-3 to TRBJ2-1; D may be TRBD2 (6 bases). The germline gives CDR1 SGHTA, CDR2 FQGTGA. CDR3 length equals 15 residues. V shed 2 bases and J shed 4 bases, with 12 bases lying between them. CDR3 sequence: CASSLAASVYNEQFF. The DNA of the CDR3 is TGTGCCAGCAGCTTAGCGGCTAGCGTGTACAATGAGCAGTTCTTC.

This clone occurred many times. This same CDR3 is encoded by further DNA sequences in the sample. This chain uses TRBV11-2 with TRBJ2-4; 8 nucleotides align to TRBD2. With 1 base clipped from V and 5 bases from J, the junction kept 4 bases outside the gene matches. This CDR3 has 15 residues. Per germline, CDR1 SGHAT and CDR2 FQNNGV. The CDR3 protein is CASSLVPGGQNIQYF. The DNA of the CDR3 is TGTGCCAGCAGCTTAGTCCCGGGAGGGCAAAACATTCAGTACTTC.

The chain has TRBV14 and TRBJ2-5, with D possibly being TRBD1 (6 bases). V lost 1 base and J lost 4, with 13 bases in between. Germline assignment: CDR1 SGHDN and CDR2 FVKESK. The CDR3 runs to 15 residues. CDR3 bases: TGTGCCAGCAGCCAAGTGGGGACACCAATAGAGACCCAGTACTTC. It encodes CASSQVGTPIETQYF.

This clone was observed a handful of times. The identical CDR3 is also encoded by other nucleotide sequences in the sample. This chain joins TRBV5-4 and TRBJ2-1; 10 positions agree with TRBD2. J was trimmed by 4 bases and V by 3 bases; bases with no gene match: 1. Germline assignment: CDR1 SGHNT and CDR2 YYREEE (reference sequence). The CDR3 has 14 amino acids. The chain's CDR3 is CASSWTSGYNEQFF. CDR3 sequence (DNA): TGTGCCAGCAGCTGGACTAGCGGATACAATGAGCAGTTCTTC. Full variable domain (rest looked up from reference TRBV5-4 and TRBJ2-1): ETGVTQSPTHLIKTRGQQVTLRCSSQSGHNTVSWYQQALGQGPQFIFQYYREEENGRGNFPPRFSGLQFPNYSSELNVNALELDDSALYLCASSWTSGYNEQFFGPGTRLTVL.

The CDR3 reads CASSLGGQTEPQHF. Written as DNA, the CDR3 is TGTGCCAGCAGCTTAGGGGGACAGACCGAGCCCCAGCATTTT. The chain combines TRBV7-2 with TRBJ1-5; TRBD1 matches 7 bases. The CDR3 sequence is 14 residues long. The germline gives CDR1 SGHTA, CDR2 FQGNSA. The V gene end was trimmed by 1 base and the J gene end by 8 bases; junction bases not matched to a gene: 5.

This clone appeared a single time. This chain connects TRBV28 to TRBJ1-3; unclear D gene. This CDR3 is 14 amino acids long. V lost 5 bases to trimming and J lost 4 bases, with 12 bases between them. The V gene's germline CDR1 is MDHEN and CDR2 SYDVKM. CDR3 region: CASSKKTRGNTIYF. The DNA of the CDR3 is TGTGCCAGCAGTAAGAAGACTAGGGGAAACACCATATATTTT.

CDR3 DNA sequence: TGTGCCACCAGTGATTACCGGGACAGGGCGTCCGGGGAGCTGTTTTTT. It translates to CATSDYRDRASGELFF. This chain links TRBV24-1 with TRBJ2-2; 9 positions agree with TRBD1. The junction had 6 bases not matched to a gene; V was cut back by 2 bases and J by 6 bases. Germline V gene data show CDR1 as KGHDR and CDR2 as SFDVKD. The CDR3 is 16 residues long.

This clone was detected only a few times. The chain employs TRBV19 and TRBJ2-1; 14 nucleotides agree with TRBD2. The ends lost 4 bases at V and 7 bases at J; junction bases unmatched: 12. The CDR3 loop spans 18 amino acids. Germline lookup yields CDR1 LNHDA and CDR2 SQIVND (reference sequence). The DNA for the CDR3 is TGTGCCAGTAGTAGTGAGACTAGCGGGAGGGCCCTAGGGAATGAGCAGTTCTTC. Protein product: CASSSETSGRALGNEQFF.

The V call is TRBV3-1 (or the pseudogene TRBV3-2), the J call TRBJ1-4; unclear D gene. Looked up from germline, CDR1 is LGHDT and CDR2 is YNNKEL (reference sequence). This CDR3 is built from 16 residues. V was trimmed by 4 bases and J by 3 bases, leaving 15 bases between them. CDR3 sequence (DNA): TGTGCCAGCAGCCCACTCCGGGGTAGATCTAATGAAAAACTGTTTTTT. This sequence encodes CASSPLRGRSNEKLFF.

This clone was counted a few times. The gene calls are TRBV7-8 and TRBJ2-2; possibly TRBD2 for D (5 bases). V shed 0 bases and J shed 5 bases, with 10 bases lying between them. Germline lookup yields CDR1 SGHVS and CDR2 FQNEAQ. The CDR3 covers 15 residues. The chain's CDR3 is CASSLARVRTGELFF. Written as DNA, the CDR3 is TGTGCCAGCAGCTTAGCGAGGGTTAGGACCGGGGAGCTGTTTTTT.

V usage is TRBV6-1 and J usage is TRBJ2-7; D ambiguous. Germline CDR1 reads MNHNS; CDR2 reads SASEGT. V lost 0 bases to trimming and J lost 6 bases, with 9 bases between them. CDR3 length: 13 residues. The CDR3 reads CASSEATRVEQYF. In DNA form, the CDR3 reads TGTGCCAGCAGTGAAGCAACCCGGGTCGAGCAGTACTTC.